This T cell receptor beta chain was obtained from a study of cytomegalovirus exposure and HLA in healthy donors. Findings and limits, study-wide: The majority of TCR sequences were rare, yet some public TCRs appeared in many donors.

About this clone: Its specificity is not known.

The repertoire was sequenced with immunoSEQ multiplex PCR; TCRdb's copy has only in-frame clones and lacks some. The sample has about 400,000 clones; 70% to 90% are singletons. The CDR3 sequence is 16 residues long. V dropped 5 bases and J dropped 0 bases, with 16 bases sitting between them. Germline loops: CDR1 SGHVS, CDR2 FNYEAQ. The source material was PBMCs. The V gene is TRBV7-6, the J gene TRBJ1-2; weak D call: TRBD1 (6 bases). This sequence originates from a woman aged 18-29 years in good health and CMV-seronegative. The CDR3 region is CASSPSRDTANYGYTF. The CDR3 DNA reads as TGTGCCAGCAGCCCATCCCGGGACACGGCTAACTATGGCTACACCTTC.